The clone carrying this T cell receptor (beta chain) is medium-sized by share. Antigen specificity is unknown. Trimming left V 6 bases short and J 0 bases short, with 9 bases between. Germline V CDR1 and CDR2: MNHGY, SAAAGT. The CDR3 is made up of 14 amino acids. Some clones are missing from TCRdb's copy, which holds only in-frame ones; the method was immunoSEQ multiplex PCR. The table has around 1,400 clones, 25% to 30% seen once. These data belong to a study of T cells in localized non-small cell lung cancer. Findings of the study overall: Detection in adjacent lung was observed for a median 57 of the top 100 tumor clones. Measurement of T cell clonality placed uninvolved adjacent lung highest, above the level in tumor.

Here the sequenced sample was normal lung tissue next to the tumor, taken before any cancer treatment. This clonotype was sampled from a woman aged 18-49 years with stage III lung adenocarcinoma. V and J are TRBV6-8 and TRBJ2-1; TRBD2 might be the D (6 bases). CDR3 bases: TGTGCCAGCAGGGGGGGAAGCTCCTACAATGAGCAGTTCTTC. This translates into CASRGGSSYNEQFF.